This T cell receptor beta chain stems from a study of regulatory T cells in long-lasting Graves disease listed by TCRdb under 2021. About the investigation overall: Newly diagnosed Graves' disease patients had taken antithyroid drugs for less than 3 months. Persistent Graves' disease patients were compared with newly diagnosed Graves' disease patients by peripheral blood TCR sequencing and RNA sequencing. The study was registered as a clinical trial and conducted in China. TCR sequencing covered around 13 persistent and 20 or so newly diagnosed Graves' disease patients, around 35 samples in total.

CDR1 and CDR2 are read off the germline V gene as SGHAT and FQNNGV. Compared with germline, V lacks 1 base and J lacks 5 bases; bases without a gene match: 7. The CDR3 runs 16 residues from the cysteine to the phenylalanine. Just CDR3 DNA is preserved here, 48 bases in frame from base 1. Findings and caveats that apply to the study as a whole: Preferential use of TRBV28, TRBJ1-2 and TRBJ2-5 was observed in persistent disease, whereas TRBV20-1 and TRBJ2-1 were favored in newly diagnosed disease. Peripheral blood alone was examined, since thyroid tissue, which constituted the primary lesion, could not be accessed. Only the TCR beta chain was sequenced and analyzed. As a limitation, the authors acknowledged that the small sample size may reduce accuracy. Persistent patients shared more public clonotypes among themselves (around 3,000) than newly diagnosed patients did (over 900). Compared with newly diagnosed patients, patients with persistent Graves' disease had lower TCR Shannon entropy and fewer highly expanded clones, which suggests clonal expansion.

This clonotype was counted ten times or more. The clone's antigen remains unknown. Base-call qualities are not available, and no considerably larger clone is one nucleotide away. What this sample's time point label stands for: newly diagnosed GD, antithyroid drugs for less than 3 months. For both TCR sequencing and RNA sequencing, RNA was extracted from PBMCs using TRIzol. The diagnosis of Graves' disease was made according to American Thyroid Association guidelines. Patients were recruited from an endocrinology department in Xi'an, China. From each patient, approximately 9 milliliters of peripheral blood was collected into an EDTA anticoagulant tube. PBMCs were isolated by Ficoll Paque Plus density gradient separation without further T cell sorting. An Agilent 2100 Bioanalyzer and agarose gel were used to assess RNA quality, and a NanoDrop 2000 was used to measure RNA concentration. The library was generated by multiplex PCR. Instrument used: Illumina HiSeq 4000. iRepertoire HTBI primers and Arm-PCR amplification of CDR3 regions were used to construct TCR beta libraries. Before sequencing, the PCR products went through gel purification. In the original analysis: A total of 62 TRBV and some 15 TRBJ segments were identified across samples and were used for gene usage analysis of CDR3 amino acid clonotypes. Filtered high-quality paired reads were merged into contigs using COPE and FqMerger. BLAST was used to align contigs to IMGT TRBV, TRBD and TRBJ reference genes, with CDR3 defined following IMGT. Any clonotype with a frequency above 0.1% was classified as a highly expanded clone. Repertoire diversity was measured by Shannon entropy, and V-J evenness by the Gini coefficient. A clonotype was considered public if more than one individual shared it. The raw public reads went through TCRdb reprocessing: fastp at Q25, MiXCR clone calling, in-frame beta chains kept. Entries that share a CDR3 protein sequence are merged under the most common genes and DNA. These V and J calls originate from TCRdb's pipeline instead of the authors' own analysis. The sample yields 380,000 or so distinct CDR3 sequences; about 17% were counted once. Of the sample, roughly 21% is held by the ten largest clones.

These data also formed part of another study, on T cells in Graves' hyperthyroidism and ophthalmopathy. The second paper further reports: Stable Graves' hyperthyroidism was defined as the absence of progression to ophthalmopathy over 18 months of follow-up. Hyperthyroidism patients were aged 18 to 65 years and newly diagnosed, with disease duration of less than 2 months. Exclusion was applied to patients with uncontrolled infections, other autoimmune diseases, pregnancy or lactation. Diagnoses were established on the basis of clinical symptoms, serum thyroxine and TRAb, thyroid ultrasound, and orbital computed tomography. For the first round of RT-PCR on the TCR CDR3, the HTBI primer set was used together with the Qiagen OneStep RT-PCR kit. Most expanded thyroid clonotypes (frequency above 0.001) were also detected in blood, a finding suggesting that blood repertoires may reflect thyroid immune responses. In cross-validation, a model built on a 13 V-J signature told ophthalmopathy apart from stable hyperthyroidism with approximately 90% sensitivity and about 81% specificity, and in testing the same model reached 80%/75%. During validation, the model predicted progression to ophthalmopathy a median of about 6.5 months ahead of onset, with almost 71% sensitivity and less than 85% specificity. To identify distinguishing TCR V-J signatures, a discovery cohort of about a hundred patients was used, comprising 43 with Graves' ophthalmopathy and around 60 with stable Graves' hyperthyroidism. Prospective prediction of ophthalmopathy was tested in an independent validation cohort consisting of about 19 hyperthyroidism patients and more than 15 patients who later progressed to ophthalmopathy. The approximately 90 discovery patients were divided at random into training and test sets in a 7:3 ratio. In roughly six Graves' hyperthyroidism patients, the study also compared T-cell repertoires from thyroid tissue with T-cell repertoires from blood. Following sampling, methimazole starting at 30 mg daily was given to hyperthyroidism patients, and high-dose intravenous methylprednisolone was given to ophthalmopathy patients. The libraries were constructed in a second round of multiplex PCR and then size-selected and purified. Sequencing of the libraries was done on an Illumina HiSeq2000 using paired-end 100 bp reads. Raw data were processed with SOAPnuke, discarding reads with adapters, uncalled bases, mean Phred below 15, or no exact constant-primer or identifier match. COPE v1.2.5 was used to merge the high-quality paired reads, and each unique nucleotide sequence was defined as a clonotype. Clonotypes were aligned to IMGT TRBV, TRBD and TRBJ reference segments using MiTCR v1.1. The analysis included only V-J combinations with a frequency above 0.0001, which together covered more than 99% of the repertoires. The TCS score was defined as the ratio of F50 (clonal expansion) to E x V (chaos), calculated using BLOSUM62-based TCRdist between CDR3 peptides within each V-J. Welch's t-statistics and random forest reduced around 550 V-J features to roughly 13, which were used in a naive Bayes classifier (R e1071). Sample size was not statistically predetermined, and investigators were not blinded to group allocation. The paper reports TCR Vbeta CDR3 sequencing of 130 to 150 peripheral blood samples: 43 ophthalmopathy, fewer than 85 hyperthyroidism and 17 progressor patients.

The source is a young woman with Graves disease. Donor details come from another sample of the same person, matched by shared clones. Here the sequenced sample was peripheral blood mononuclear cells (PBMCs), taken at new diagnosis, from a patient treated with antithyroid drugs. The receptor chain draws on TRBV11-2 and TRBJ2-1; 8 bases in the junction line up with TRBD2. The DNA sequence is TGTGCCAGCAGCTTAGCCGGGACTAGTTATAACAATGAGCAGTTCTTC. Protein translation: CASSLAGTSYNNEQFF.